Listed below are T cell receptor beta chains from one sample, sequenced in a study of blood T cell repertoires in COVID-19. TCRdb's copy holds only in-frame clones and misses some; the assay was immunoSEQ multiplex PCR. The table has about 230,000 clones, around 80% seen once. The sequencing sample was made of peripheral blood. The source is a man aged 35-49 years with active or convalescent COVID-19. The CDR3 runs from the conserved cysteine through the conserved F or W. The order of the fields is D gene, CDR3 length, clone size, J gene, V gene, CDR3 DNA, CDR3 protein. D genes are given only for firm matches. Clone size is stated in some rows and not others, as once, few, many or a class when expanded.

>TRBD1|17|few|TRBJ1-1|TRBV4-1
TGCGCCAGCAGCTCTCCGCCGACAGGGCCAATGAACACTGAAGCTTTCTTT
CASSSPPTGPMNTEAFF
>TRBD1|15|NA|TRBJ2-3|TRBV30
TGTGCCTGGAGTGAAACCGCGACAGGGACAGATACGCAGTATTTT
CAWSETATGTDTQYF
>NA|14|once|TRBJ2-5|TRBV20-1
TGCAGTGCTAGTCCGTCGGCGGACCAAGAGACCCAGTACTTC
CSASPSADQETQYF
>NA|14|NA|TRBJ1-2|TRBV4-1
TGCGCCAGCAGCCAAGCGCCAGGGAACTATGGCTACACCTTC
CASSQAPGNYGYTF
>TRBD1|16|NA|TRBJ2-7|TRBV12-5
TGTGCTAGTGGTTTGGTCCTAGGACAGGGGTCCTACGAGCAGTACTTC
CASGLVLGQGSYEQYF
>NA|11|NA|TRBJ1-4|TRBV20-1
TGCAGTGCTAGAGATCGGGGTAAACTGTTTTTT
CSARDRGKLFF
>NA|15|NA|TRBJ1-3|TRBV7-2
TGTGCCAGCAGCTTAGGCACAGGGATTGGAAACACCATATATTTT
CASSLGTGIGNTIYF
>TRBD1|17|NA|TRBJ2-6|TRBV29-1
TGCAGCGTCCCTCTCGGGACAGGCAGCTCTGGGGCCAACGTCCTGACTTTC
CSVPLGTGSSGANVLTF
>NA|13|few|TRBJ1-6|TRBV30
TGTGCCTGGACAGGGCAGAATAATTCACCCCTCCACTTT
CAWTGQNNSPLHF
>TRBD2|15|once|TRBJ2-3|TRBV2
TGTGCCAGCAGGATGGCGGGACTAGCGGGAGAGAAGCAGTATTTT
CASRMAGLAGEKQYF
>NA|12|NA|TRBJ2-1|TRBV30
TGTGCCTGGAACACGGAGGGGAATGAGCAGTTCTTC
CAWNTEGNEQFF
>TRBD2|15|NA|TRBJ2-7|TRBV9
TGTGCCAGCAGCGGACTGGGACTAGCGGGAGGCGAGCAGTACTTC
CASSGLGLAGGEQYF
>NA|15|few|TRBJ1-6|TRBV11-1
TGTGCCAGCAGCGGCACAGGGTCCGATAATTCACCCCTCCACTTT
CASSGTGSDNSPLHF
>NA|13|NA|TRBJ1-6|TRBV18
TGTGCCAGCTCACCCCAGGGGATGACACCCCTCCACTTT
CASSPQGMTPLHF
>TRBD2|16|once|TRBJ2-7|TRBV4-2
TGTGCCAGCAGCCAGCCTGGGGGGGTGAGCTCCTACGAGCAGTACTTC
CASSQPGGVSSYEQYF
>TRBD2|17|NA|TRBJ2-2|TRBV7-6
TGTGCCAGCAGCGCCATTACCGCGGGGGGGATAACCGGGGAGCTGTTTTTT
CASSAITAGGITGELFF
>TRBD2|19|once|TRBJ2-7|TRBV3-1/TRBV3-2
TGTGCCAGCAGCCAAATCTCGGGGACTAGTTCTCTAAGCTCCTACGAGCAGTACTTC
CASSQISGTSSLSSYEQYF